This T cell receptor beta chain was obtained from a study of shared clonotypes between healthy human individuals. Study results and limitations: Memory subsets generally showed lower estimated richness than naive subsets.

The assay was immunoSEQ multiplex PCR, and TCRdb's table has in-frame clones only and misses some. The table shows 980,000 or so clones, with less than 85% occurring only once. As for this clone: Its antigen is unknown.

The CDR3 has 18 residues. V lost 0 bases to trimming and J lost 5 bases, with 22 bases between them. CDR1 LNHDA and CDR2 SQIVND come from the germline V gene (reference sequence). This chain links TRBV19 with TRBJ2-5, with D perhaps TRBD2 (6 bases). Sequenced: memory CD4+ T cells sorted from blood. The subset was: CD45RA-negative fraction. The receptor's source is a man aged 18 to 30 in good health. CDR3 sequence (DNA): TGTGCCAGTAGTATAGATTCAGGGTTTAGCGGCAGAGGGGAGACCCAGTACTTC. This sequence encodes CASSIDSGFSGRGETQYF.